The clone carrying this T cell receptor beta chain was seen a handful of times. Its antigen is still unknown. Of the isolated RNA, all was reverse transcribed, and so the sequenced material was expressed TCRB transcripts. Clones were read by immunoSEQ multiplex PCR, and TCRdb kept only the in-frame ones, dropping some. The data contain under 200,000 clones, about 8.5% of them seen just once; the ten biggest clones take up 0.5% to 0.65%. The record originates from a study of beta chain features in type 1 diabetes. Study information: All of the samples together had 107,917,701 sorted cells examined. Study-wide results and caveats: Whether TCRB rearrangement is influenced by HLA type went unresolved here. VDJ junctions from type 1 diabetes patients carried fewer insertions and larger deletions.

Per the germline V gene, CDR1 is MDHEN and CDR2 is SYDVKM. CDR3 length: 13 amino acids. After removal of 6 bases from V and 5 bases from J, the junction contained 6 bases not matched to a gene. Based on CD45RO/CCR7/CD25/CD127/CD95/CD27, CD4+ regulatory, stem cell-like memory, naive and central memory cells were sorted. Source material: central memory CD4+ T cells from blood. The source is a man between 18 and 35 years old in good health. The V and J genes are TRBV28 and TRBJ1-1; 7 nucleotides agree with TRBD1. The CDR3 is CASRRQGQTEAFF. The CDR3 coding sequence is TGTGCCAGCAGACGACAGGGTCAGACTGAAGCTTTCTTT.